The 26 T cell receptor beta chains below come from one sample, sequenced in a study of cytomegalovirus exposure and HLA in healthy donors. Libraries were prepared by immunoSEQ multiplex PCR; TCRdb keeps only in-frame clonotypes and omits some of them. The sample yields fewer than 90,000 clones, around 94% seen once. The sample was PBMCs. These receptors all stem from a woman under 30 in good health and CMV-seronegative.

The chain recombines TRBV5-1 with TRBJ1-1; no clear D gene. V was cut by 4 bases and J by 3 bases, with 10 bases left in between. This CDR3 has 13 amino acids. Germline CDR1 and CDR2: SGHRS and YFSETQ. The CDR3 is CASSTRADTEAFF. The CDR3, as DNA: TGCGCCAGCAGCACTCGCGCCGACACTGAAGCTTTCTTT.

The chain joins TRBV10-1 to TRBJ2-3; 7 nucleotides match TRBD2. The CDR3 has 14 amino acids. Germline assignment: CDR1 WNHNN and CDR2 SYGVQD (reference sequence). V shed 4 bases, J shed 2 bases, and the junction held 3 bases outside the gene matches. The CDR3 spells CASSGERDTDTQYF. For the CDR3, the DNA is TGCGCCAGCAGTGGGGAGCGGGACACAGATACGCAGTATTTT.

The CDR3 nucleotides are TGTGCCAGCAACGGAAATGGGGCGAAAATACATGAAGCTTTCTTT. Translation gives CASNGNGAKIHEAFF. V gene TRBV6-5 combines with J gene TRBJ1-1; D is possibly TRBD1 (5 bases). Per the germline V gene, CDR1 is MNHEY and CDR2 is SVGAGI. The CDR3 spans 15 residues. V was pared by 7 bases and J by 7 bases, with 22 bases between.

CDR3 sequence: CASSLLLAGVYEQYF. CDR3 nucleotide sequence: TGTGCCAGCAGCTTGTTACTAGCGGGAGTCTACGAGCAGTACTTC. This rearrangement joins TRBV5-6 to TRBJ2-7; 11 nucleotides match TRBD2. The CDR3 has 15 residues. The V gene end was trimmed by 1 base and the J gene end by 3 bases; junction bases not matched to a gene: 3. CDR1 and CDR2 from the germline V gene are SGHDT and YYEEEE. Combining the CDR3 with reference TRBV5-6 and TRBJ2-7 gives the whole variable domain DAGVTQSPTHLIKTRGQQVTLRCSPKSGHDTVSWYQQALGQGPQFIFQYYEEEERQRGNFPDRFSGHQFPNYSSELNVNALLLGDSALYLCASSLLLAGVYEQYFGPGTRLTVT.

This chain connects TRBV10-3 to TRBJ1-2; 11 bases line up with TRBD1. Germline CDR1 and CDR2: ENHRY and SYGVKD. The CDR3 length is 14 residues. Trimming removed 6 bases from V and 6 bases from J; junction bases left unmatched: 6. This chain's CDR3 is CAISPGQGVDGYTF. The CDR3 nucleotides read TGTGCCATCAGCCCGGGACAGGGGGTAGATGGCTACACCTTC.

The V and J genes are TRBV29-1 and TRBJ2-7; possible D gene TRBD1, 6 bases. V lost 8 bases to trimming and J lost 0 bases, with 26 bases between them. The CDR3 totals 17 residues. Germline V gene lookup returns CDR1 SQVTM and CDR2 ANQGSEA. The CDR3 sequence: CSPFRTEISMSSYEQYF. For the CDR3, the DNA is TGCAGCCCTTTCCGGACAGAGATTTCGATGAGCTCCTACGAGCAGTACTTC.

The rearrangement links TRBV4-3 to TRBJ2-3; 11 bases are a match to TRBD2. V dropped 4 bases and J dropped 0; count of bases not matched to a gene: 12. This CDR3 region has 19 residues. Germline assignment: CDR1 LGHNA and CDR2 YSLEER. The CDR3 DNA is TGCGCCAGCAGCCGAACCCTAGCGGGGGGATATTCTAGCACAGATACGCAGTATTTT. Encoded protein: CASSRTLAGGYSSTDTQYF.

The rearrangement joins TRBV7-3 to TRBJ2-3; the D gene is possibly TRBD2 (7 bases). V was shortened by 1 base and J by 3 bases, with 14 bases between the two germline ends. The length of the CDR3 is 16 residues. Germline-derived CDR1 and CDR2 are SGHTA and FQGTGA. For the CDR3, the DNA is TGTGCCAGCAGCTTAAAAGTGGGAGGGGGTACAGATACGCAGTATTTT. It yields the protein CASSLKVGGGTDTQYF.

J is TRBJ2-7 and V is TRBV5-4; TRBD2 matches 9 bases. Germline V gives CDR1 SGHNT, CDR2 YYREEE (reference sequence). V shed 2 bases and J 3 bases; nucleotides not matched to a gene: 3. The CDR3 runs to 14 residues. CDR3 sequence reads: CASSLAGGRYEQYF. The CDR3 nucleotides read TGTGCCAGCAGCTTAGCGGGGGGCCGCTACGAGCAGTACTTC.

The V call is TRBV5-1, the J call TRBJ1-2; 7 nucleotides line up with TRBD1. CDR1 is SGHRS, CDR2 YFSETQ, per germline. The J segment lost 1 base and the V segment lost 1 base, leaving 28 bases of the junction unmatched. This CDR3 is 23 amino acids long. CDR3 protein: CASSLFGGDQTGVANPFNYGYTF. The CDR3 nucleotides are TGCGCCAGCAGCTTGTTTGGGGGAGACCAAACAGGGGTTGCCAATCCCTTTAACTATGGCTACACCTTC.

V gene TRBV5-8 combines with J gene TRBJ1-2; 8 bases match TRBD1. Germline V gene lookup returns CDR1 SGHTS and CDR2 YDEGEE. This CDR3 comprises 15 residues. Trimming at V came to 4 bases and at J to 6 bases, leaving 11 bases not matched to a gene. The CDR3 sequence: CASSDRTGTVDGYTF. The CDR3 DNA reads TGTGCCAGCAGCGATCGGACAGGGACGGTCGATGGCTACACCTTC.

This chain connects TRBV19 to TRBJ2-2; D unresolved. Germline values: CDR1 LNHDA, CDR2 SQIVND (reference sequence). Trimming took 4 bases from V and 2 from J, leaving 14 bases between them. The CDR3 covers 16 residues. The CDR3 loop reads CASSKIHSPNTGELFF. CDR3 nucleotide sequence: TGTGCCAGTAGTAAAATCCACTCCCCTAACACCGGGGAGCTGTTTTTT.

This chain joins TRBV2 and TRBJ1-3, with 7 nucleotides matching TRBD1. CDR1 is SNHLY, CDR2 FYNNEI, per germline. V lost 6 bases to trimming and J lost 0 bases; unmatched junction nucleotides: 5. CDR3 length: 15 amino acids. CDR3 sequence (DNA): TGTGCCAGCAGGGGACAGCCGAGCTCTGGAAACACCATATATTTT. Translation: CASRGQPSSGNTIYF. Complete variable domain (other parts from reference TRBV2 and TRBJ1-3): EPEVTQTPSHQVTQMGQEVILRCVPISNHLYFYWYRQILGQKVEFLVSFYNNEISEKSEIFDDQFSVERPDGSNFTLKIRSTKLEDSAMYFCASRGQPSSGNTIYFGEGSWLTVV.

The rearrangement links TRBV5-6 to TRBJ2-2; possible D gene TRBD1, 6 bases. CDR3 length: 17 amino acids. CDR1 SGHDT and CDR2 YYEEEE come from the germline V gene. Trimming removed 4 bases at V and 4 bases at J, with 20 bases between. In DNA, the CDR3 is TGTGCCAGCAGCGCGTCCGTTACAGGGCTGTTCACCGGGGAGCTGTTTTTT. Its protein product is CASSASVTGLFTGELFF.

CDR3 protein: CASSQDFGASETQYF. In DNA, the CDR3 is TGTGCCAGCAGCCAAGATTTTGGGGCATCGGAGACCCAGTACTTC. This chain joins TRBV4-2 and TRBJ2-5, with a possible D match to TRBD1 (5 bases). This CDR3 has 15 amino acids. V shed 0 bases and J shed 5 bases, with 13 bases lying between them. The germline V gene encodes CDR1 LGHNA and CDR2 YNFKEQ.

This rearrangement joins TRBV4-1 to TRBJ2-5, with D possibly TRBD2 on 5 matching bases. The V gene's germline CDR1 is MGHRA and CDR2 YSYEKL. CDR3 length: 13 residues. V was clipped by 1 base and J by 7 bases, with 10 bases between them. CDR3 in amino acids: CASSQVVEGTQYF. Here the CDR3 DNA reads TGCGCCAGCAGCCAAGTCGTAGAGGGGACCCAGTACTTC.

V is TRBV5-1 and J is TRBJ2-1; 8 bases match TRBD1. The CDR3 is made up of 16 amino acids. CDR1 SGHRS and CDR2 YFSETQ come from the germline V gene. The trim removed 3 bases at V and 5 bases at J, leaving 10 bases unmatched. The CDR3 DNA is TGCGCCAGCAGCTCCTTCGACAGGGGACCCCACAATGAGCAGTTCTTC. Translating it yields CASSSFDRGPHNEQFF. The full variable domain, its missing parts supplied by reference TRBV5-1 and TRBJ2-1, is KAGVTQTPRYLIKTRGQQVTLSCSPISGHRSVSWYQQTPGQGLQFLFEYFSETQRNKGNFPGRFSGRQFSNSRSEMNVSTLELGDSALYLCASSSFDRGPHNEQFFGPGTRLTVL.

V and J are TRBV11-2 and TRBJ1-6; D is possibly TRBD1 (5 bases). CDR1 SGHAT and CDR2 FQNNGV come from the germline V gene. The CDR3 is 12 amino acids. V was pared by 4 bases and J by 12 bases, with 10 bases between. For the CDR3, the DNA is TGTGCCAGCAGCTCCCTGGGGCGACCCCTCCACTTT. It encodes CASSSLGRPLHF.

This chain joins TRBV9 and TRBJ2-3, with 10 bases identical to TRBD1. V shed 1 base and J 7 bases; nucleotides not matched to a gene: 12. CDR1 and CDR2 (germline): SGDLS, YYNGEE. The CDR3 runs to 17 residues. CDR3 in amino acids: CASSVRTDRGPGNTQYF. The CDR3 bases are TGTGCCAGCAGCGTACGAACCGACAGGGGGCCGGGGAATACGCAGTATTTT. The full variable domain, with the rest looked up from reference TRBV9 and TRBJ2-3, is DSGVTQTPKHLITATGQRVTLRCSPRSGDLSVYWYQQSLDQGLQFLIQYYNGEERAKGNILERFSAQQFPDLHSELNLSSLELGDSALYFCASSVRTDRGPGNTQYFGPGTRLTVL.

This CDR3 reads CASSVTGANTEAFF. For the CDR3, the DNA is TGTGCCAGCAGTGTCACAGGGGCGAACACTGAAGCTTTCTTT. The chain employs TRBV9 and TRBJ1-1; TRBD1 aligns across 7 bases. CDR1 and CDR2 from the germline V gene are SGDLS and YYNGEE. This CDR3 has 14 residues. V shed 5 bases, J shed 1 base, and the junction held 5 bases outside the gene matches. The full variable domain, its missing parts supplied by reference TRBV9 and TRBJ1-1, is DSGVTQTPKHLITATGQRVTLRCSPRSGDLSVYWYQQSLDQGLQFLIQYYNGEERAKGNILERFSAQQFPDLHSELNLSSLELGDSALYFCASSVTGANTEAFFGQGTRLTVV.

The chain couples TRBV6-5 to TRBJ1-5, with a possible D match to TRBD1 (5 bases). This CDR3 region has 14 residues. V shed 10 bases and J shed 2 bases, with 15 bases lying between them. Germline assignment: CDR1 MNHEY and CDR2 SVGAGI. CDR3 residues: CAKAGGRGNQPQHF. The CDR3 DNA reads TGTGCCAAGGCGGGGGGGAGGGGCAATCAGCCCCAGCATTTT.

The chain is built from TRBV9 and TRBJ2-7, with 10 bases lining up with TRBD2. Per germline, CDR1 SGDLS and CDR2 YYNGEE. The V and J ends lost 0 bases and 0 bases, in that order; junction bases with no gene match: 9. The CDR3 has 18 residues. As DNA, the CDR3 is TGTGCCAGCAGCGTAGGGTTAGCGGGGGGCCGAAGCTCCTACGAGCAGTACTTC. It is translated as CASSVGLAGGRSSYEQYF.

This clone has just a few counts. This chain joins TRBV4-2 and TRBJ2-7; 7 bases line up with TRBD2. CDR3 length: 16 residues. The germline CDR1 and CDR2 sequences are LGHNA and YNFKEQ. The trim removed 0 bases at V and 1 base at J, leaving 6 bases unmatched. DNA of the CDR3: TGTGCCAGCAGCCAAGAGGGGACGGGGGGTTCCTACGAGCAGTACTTC. It yields the protein CASSQEGTGGSYEQYF.

The rearrangement uses TRBV15 and TRBJ1-2; D gene unclear. V lost 0 bases, J lost 2 bases, and 10 bases lay in between. Per germline, CDR1 LNHNV and CDR2 YYDKDF (reference sequence). This CDR3 has 15 residues. CDR3: CATSRDLTYNYGYTF. CDR3 in DNA: TGTGCCACCAGCAGAGATCTTACATACAACTATGGCTACACCTTC. The full variable domain, rest sourced from reference TRBV15 and TRBJ1-2, is DAMVIQNPRYQVTQFGKPVTLSCSQTLNHNVMYWYQQKSSQAPKLLFHYYDKDFNNEADTPDNFQSRRPNTSFCFLDIRSPGLGDTAMYLCATSRDLTYNYGYTFGSGTRLTVV.

This sequence joins TRBV4-1 and TRBJ2-1, with D hard to call. Trimming took 3 bases from V and 8 from J, leaving 11 bases between them. Germline CDR1 is MGHRA and CDR2 is YSYEKL. This CDR3 has 13 amino acids. CDR3 sequence: CASSQAGYDEQFF. The CDR3 region has the DNA TGCGCCAGCAGCCAGGCTGGTTATGATGAGCAGTTCTTC.

This sequence joins TRBV2 and TRBJ2-5, with D possibly matching TRBD1 (6 bases). There are 16 residues in the CDR3. V lost 6 bases to trimming and J lost 3 bases, with 20 bases between them. Germline V gene lookup returns CDR1 SNHLY and CDR2 FYNNEI. The DNA of the CDR3 is TGTGCCAGCAGGGAACTCGAACAGGGCTATGAAGAGACCCAGTACTTC. It is translated as CASRELEQGYEETQYF.